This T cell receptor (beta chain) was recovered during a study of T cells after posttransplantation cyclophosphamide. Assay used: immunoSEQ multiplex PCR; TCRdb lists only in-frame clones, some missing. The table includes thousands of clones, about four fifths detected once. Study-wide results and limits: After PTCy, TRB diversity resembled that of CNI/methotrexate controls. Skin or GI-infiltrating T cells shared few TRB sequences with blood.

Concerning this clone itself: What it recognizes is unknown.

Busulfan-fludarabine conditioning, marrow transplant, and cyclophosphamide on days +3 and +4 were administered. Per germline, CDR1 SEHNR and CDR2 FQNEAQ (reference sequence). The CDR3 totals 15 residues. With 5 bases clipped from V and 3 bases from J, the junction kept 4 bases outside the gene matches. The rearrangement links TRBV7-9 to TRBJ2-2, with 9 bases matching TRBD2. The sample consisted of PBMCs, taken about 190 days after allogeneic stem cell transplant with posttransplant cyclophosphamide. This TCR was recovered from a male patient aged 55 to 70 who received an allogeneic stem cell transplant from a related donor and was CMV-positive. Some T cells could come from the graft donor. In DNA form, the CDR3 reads TGTGCCAGCAGCGCCCGACTAGCGGACACCGGGGAGCTGTTTTTT. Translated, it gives CASSARLADTGELFF.